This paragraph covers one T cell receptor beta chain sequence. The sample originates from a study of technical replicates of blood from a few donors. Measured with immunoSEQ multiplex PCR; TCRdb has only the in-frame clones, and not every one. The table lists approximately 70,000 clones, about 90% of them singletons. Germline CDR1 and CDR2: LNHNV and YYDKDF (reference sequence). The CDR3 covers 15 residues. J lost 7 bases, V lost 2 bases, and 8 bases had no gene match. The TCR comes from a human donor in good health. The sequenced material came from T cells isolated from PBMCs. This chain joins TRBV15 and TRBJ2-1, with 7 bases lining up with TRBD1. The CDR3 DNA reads TGTGCCACCAGCAGACTAGGGACAGCGAATAATGAGCAGTTCTTC. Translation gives CATSRLGTANNEQFF.